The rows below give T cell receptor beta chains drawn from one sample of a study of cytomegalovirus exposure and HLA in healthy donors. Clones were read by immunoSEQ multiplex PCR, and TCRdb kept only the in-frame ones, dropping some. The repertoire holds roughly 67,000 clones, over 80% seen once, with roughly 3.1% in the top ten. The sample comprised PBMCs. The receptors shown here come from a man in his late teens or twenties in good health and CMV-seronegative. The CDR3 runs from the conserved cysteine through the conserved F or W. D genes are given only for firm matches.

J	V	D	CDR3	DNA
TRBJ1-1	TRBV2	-	CASSEKSVNEAFF	TGTGCCAGCAGTGAAAAGTCAGTCAATGAAGCTTTCTTT
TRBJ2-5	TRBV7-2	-	CASSSMETQYF	TGTGCCAGCAGCTCCATGGAGACCCAGTACTTC
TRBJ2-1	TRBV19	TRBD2	CASKNLAGSSYNEQFF	TGTGCCAGTAAAAACCTAGCGGGAAGCTCCTACAATGAGCAGTTCTTC
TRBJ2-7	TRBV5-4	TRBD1	CASSNRATGGYEQYF	TGTGCCAGCAGCAACAGGGCGACAGGGGGATACGAGCAGTACTTC
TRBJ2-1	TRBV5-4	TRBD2	CASSSQLAPLYNEQFF	TGTGCCAGCAGCTCGCAACTAGCGCCTCTTTACAATGAGCAGTTCTTC
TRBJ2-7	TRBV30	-	CAWSPGLGTYEQYF	TGTGCCTGGAGTCCGGGGTTGGGAACCTACGAGCAGTACTTC
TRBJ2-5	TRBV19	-	CASSTTSWETQYF	TGTGCCAGTAGTACGACTAGTTGGGAGACCCAGTACTTC
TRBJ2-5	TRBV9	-	CASSVGREETQYF	TGTGCCAGCAGCGTAGGCAGGGAAGAGACCCAGTACTTC
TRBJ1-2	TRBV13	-	CASSPRSDRGYTF	TGTGCCAGCAGCCCTAGATCAGACCGGGGCTACACCTTC
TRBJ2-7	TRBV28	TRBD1	CASTATGEGYEQYF	TGTGCCAGCACCGCGACAGGGGAAGGCTACGAGCAGTACTTC
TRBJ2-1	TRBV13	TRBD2	CASSAGLGHEQFF	TGTGCCAGCAGCGCGGGACTAGGGCATGAGCAGTTCTTC
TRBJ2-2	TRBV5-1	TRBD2	CASSQRLAYTGELFF	TGCGCCAGCAGCCAACGACTAGCGTACACCGGGGAGCTGTTTTTT
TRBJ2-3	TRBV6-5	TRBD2	CASSYGGLGTDTQYF	TGTGCCAGCAGTTACGGGGGACTAGGAACAGATACGCAGTATTTT